These 19 T cell receptor beta chains came from one sample sequenced in a study of shared clonotypes between healthy human individuals (dated by TCRdb to the early 2020s). Library preparation was by the immunoSEQ multiplex PCR assay. The table was pulled from immuneACCESS by TCRdb, which kept in-frame rearrangements only. Such tables lose some clones; where checked, under half of the loss comes from unresolved V genes, and the rest has no known cause. The sample table holds 850,000 to 1,200,000 clones, of which about three quarters were seen once. The ten largest account for about 1.4% of the sample. The sample consisted of memory CD4+ T cells sorted from blood. Interpreted using the paper, the cell subset or site label stands for: CD45RA-negative fraction. Source of these receptors: a young man in good health.

The chain links TRBV28 to TRBJ1-1; 7 positions match TRBD1. The CDR3 is 15 residues long. The V and J ends lost 6 bases and 4 bases, in that order; junction bases with no gene match: 11. Per the germline V gene, CDR1 is MDHEN and CDR2 is SYDVKM. Here the CDR3 reads CASRISGTDFTEAFF. The DNA of the CDR3 is TGTGCCAGCAGGATTTCCGGGACAGATTTCACTGAAGCTTTCTTT.

This chain uses TRBV7-2 with TRBJ1-1; D unresolved. The V end was cut by 4 bases, the J end by 5 bases, with 14 bases between. Germline V gene lookup returns CDR1 SGHTA and CDR2 FQGNSA. The CDR3 sequence is 14 residues long. This CDR3 is CASSSSAGVTEAFF. The CDR3 DNA is TGTGCCAGCAGCTCATCTGCCGGGGTGACTGAAGCTTTCTTT.

This chain links TRBV28 with TRBJ2-5; 8 nucleotides line up with TRBD2. The CDR3 spans 15 residues. Germline V gene sequence: CDR1 MDHEN, CDR2 SYDVKM. Trimming removed 3 bases from V and 9 bases from J; junction bases left unmatched: 12. CDR3 DNA sequence: TGTGCCAGCAGTTTGGGGGCGGGGGGCCCGAGGTCCCAGTACTTC. This translates into CASSLGAGGPRSQYF.

J is TRBJ2-6 and V is TRBV30; D remains unclear. The germline CDR1 and CDR2 sequences are GTSNPN and SVGIG (reference sequence). The CDR3 sequence is 14 residues long. Trimming cost V 1 base and J 1 base, with 5 bases left between them. DNA of the CDR3: TGTGCCTGGAGTGAGGGATCTGGGGCCAACGTCCTGACTTTC. This codes for CAWSEGSGANVLTF. Based on the CDR3 plus reference TRBV30 and TRBJ2-6, the full variable domain is SQTIHQWPATLVQPVGSPLSLECTVEGTSNPNLYWYRQAAGRGLQLLFYSVGIGQISSEVPQNLSASRPQDRQFILSSKKLLLSDSGFYLCAWSEGSGANVLTFGAGSRLTVL.

This clone was seen a few times. This sequence joins TRBV2 and TRBJ1-5; D is possibly TRBD1 (5 bases). Germline CDR1 reads SNHLY; CDR2 reads FYNNEI. V was shortened by 7 bases and J by 6 bases, with 16 bases between the two germline ends. The CDR3 contains 14 residues. The CDR3 loop reads CASTPQGKGQPQHF. The DNA of the CDR3 is TGTGCCAGCACCCCCCAGGGTAAGGGTCAGCCCCAGCATTTT. Full variable domain (missing parts from reference TRBV2 and TRBJ1-5): EPEVTQTPSHQVTQMGQEVILRCVPISNHLYFYWYRQILGQKVEFLVSFYNNEISEKSEIFDDQFSVERPDGSNFTLKIRSTKLEDSAMYFCASTPQGKGQPQHFGDGTRLSIL.

This clone has a single count. V usage is TRBV7-9 and J usage is TRBJ2-3, with 7 bases matching TRBD2. The V segment lost 5 bases and the J segment 2 bases; nucleotides outside the gene matches: 16. CDR3 length equals 18 residues. Germline CDR1 is SEHNR and CDR2 is FQNEAQ (reference sequence). CDR3 region: CASSLSSGKRSHTDTQYF. The CDR3 DNA reads as TGTGCCAGCAGCCTATCTAGCGGAAAGAGGAGCCACACAGATACGCAGTATTTT.

The gene calls are TRBV6-6 and TRBJ2-7, with 9 bases matching TRBD1. This CDR3 has 15 residues. Germline V lookup: CDR1 MNHNY, CDR2 SVGAGI (reference sequence). The junction had 11 bases not matched to a gene; V was cut back by 6 bases and J by 5 bases. This CDR3 reads CASREPGQGGHEQYF. For the CDR3, the DNA is TGTGCCAGCAGGGAACCGGGACAGGGAGGCCACGAGCAGTACTTC.

The rearrangement uses TRBV5-4 and TRBJ2-3; 10 bases agree with TRBD2. Trimming cost V 7 bases and J 1 base; bases outside gene matches: 6. The germline V gene has CDR1 SGHNT and CDR2 YYREEE (reference sequence). The CDR3 has 15 residues. DNA for the CDR3: TGTGCCAGCGGAGCGGGGGGGGGACGCACAGATACGCAGTATTTT. This sequence encodes CASGAGGGRTDTQYF.

The genes are TRBV7-9 and TRBJ1-2, with D maybe TRBD1 (5 bases). Trimming shortened V by 5 bases and J by 3 bases, and 10 bases separated the two germline ends. This CDR3 comprises 13 residues. Germline lookup yields CDR1 SEHNR and CDR2 FQNEAQ (reference sequence). The CDR3 DNA is TGTGCCAGCAGCCACGGACAAGACTATGGCTACACCTTC. Its translation: CASSHGQDYGYTF.

The chain has TRBV5-1 and TRBJ2-1; D might be TRBD1 or TRBD2, each matching 5 bases. Trimming left V 4 bases short and J 6 bases short, with 20 bases between. The CDR3 runs 16 residues. The germline gives CDR1 SGHRS, CDR2 YFSETQ. The CDR3: CASSPGRAGALNEQFF. Written as DNA, the CDR3 is TGCGCCAGCAGCCCAGGTAGGGCCGGGGCCCTCAATGAGCAGTTCTTC.

The rearrangement uses TRBV7-2 and TRBJ2-1, with a possible D match to TRBD1 (6 bases). The V gene lost 5 bases and the J gene lost 7 bases, with 18 bases spanning the gap. From germline, CDR1 is SGHTA and CDR2 FQGNSA. CDR3 length equals 15 residues. The CDR3 DNA is TGTGCCAGCAGCAGGCGGACAGATGCCCTTAATGAGCAGTTCTTC. Translating gives CASSRRTDALNEQFF.

The chain combines TRBV7-9 with TRBJ1-2, with a possible D match to TRBD1 (5 bases). Trimming took 3 bases from V and 3 from J, leaving 8 bases between them. CDR1 SEHNR and CDR2 FQNEAQ come from the germline V gene (reference sequence). The CDR3 consists of 13 residues. The CDR3 reads CASSFATDYGYTF. The CDR3 DNA reads as TGTGCCAGCAGCTTTGCGACAGACTATGGCTACACCTTC.

This chain links TRBV28 with TRBJ1-1; 7 bases match TRBD1. The CDR3 sequence is 15 residues long. V was pared by 4 bases and J by 5 bases, with 10 bases of the junction left unmatched. CDR1 is MDHEN, CDR2 SYDVKM, per germline. CDR3 DNA: TGTGCCAGCAGTTCCCCACCCCAGGGGGGGACTGAAGCTTTCTTT. Translation gives CASSSPPQGGTEAFF.

This clone was detected only once. CDR3 region: CASSRTSGSFYEQYF. Written as DNA, the CDR3 is TGCGCCAGCAGCAGGACTAGCGGGAGTTTCTACGAGCAGTACTTC. This chain links TRBV5-1 with TRBJ2-7, with TRBD2 matching over 13 bases. J lost 3 bases, V lost 4 bases, and 4 bases had no gene match. Germline-derived CDR1 and CDR2 are SGHRS and YFSETQ. CDR3 length: 15 amino acids.

The chain uses TRBV27 and TRBJ2-3; 8 bases line up with TRBD2. The germline CDR1 and CDR2 sequences are MNHEY and SMNVEV (reference sequence). CDR3 length: 16 residues. Trimming took 8 bases from V and 5 from J; bases not matched to a gene: 15. CDR3 DNA sequence: TGTGCCAGCCTCCAAAACGGGGGGGGAGGCGGAGATACGCAGTATTTT. It codes for CASLQNGGGGGDTQYF.

The rearrangement joins TRBV7-8 to TRBJ1-4, with D tentatively TRBD1 (5 bases). The V end was cut by 3 bases, the J end by 7 bases, with 12 bases between. The CDR3 has 14 amino acids. Germline V gives CDR1 SGHVS, CDR2 FQNEAQ. The CDR3 DNA reads TGTGCCAGCAGCTTCCGCGGGGGAAGTGAAAAACTGTTTTTT. It encodes CASSFRGGSEKLFF. The complete variable domain, with remaining parts taken from reference TRBV7-8 and TRBJ1-4, reads GAGVSQSPRYKVAKRGQDVALRCDPISGHVSLFWYQQALGQGPEFLTYFQNEAQLDKSGLPSDRFFAERPEGSVSTLKIQRTQQEDSAVYLCASSFRGGSEKLFFGSGTQLSVL.

The chain employs TRBV6-1 and TRBJ1-4; D remains ambiguous. The CDR3 contains 15 residues. Trimming left V 2 bases short and J 4 bases short, with 11 bases between. In germline, CDR1 is MNHNS, CDR2 SASEGT. DNA for the CDR3: TGTGCCAGCAGTGAACAGCGGAGGATTAATGAAAAACTGTTTTTT. It yields the protein CASSEQRRINEKLFF.

J is TRBJ1-3 and V is TRBV9; D ambiguous. Germline V CDR1 and CDR2: SGDLS, YYNGEE. There are 16 residues in the CDR3. Between the trimmed V and J ends, which lost 3 bases and 0 bases, there was a span of 13 bases. Written as DNA, the CDR3 is TGTGCCAGCAGCGGGACCGCCCTAACCTCTGGAAACACCATATATTTT. It specifies CASSGTALTSGNTIYF.

This clone has a handful of counts. J is TRBJ2-1 and V is TRBV2; TRBD2 agrees at 13 bases. This CDR3 has 19 residues. With 5 bases clipped from V and 4 bases from J, the junction kept 14 bases outside the gene matches. Per the germline V gene, CDR1 is SNHLY and CDR2 is FYNNEI. The CDR3 nucleotides are TGTGCCAGCAGTTCCAAGCCCGGGACTAGCGGGGCCTGGTACAATGAGCAGTTCTTC. Its translation: CASSSKPGTSGAWYNEQFF.